A selection of T cell receptor beta chains follows, all from one sample in a study of blood T cell dynamics during melanoma immunotherapy. TCRdb keeps only in-frame clones here, not all; method: immunoSEQ multiplex PCR. Of 6,000 to 8,000 clones in the sample, less than 85% were seen once. Specimen: blood, collected from a patient treated with checkpoint blockade. Every receptor here comes from a human donor with melanoma. The CDR3 runs from the conserved cysteine through the conserved F or W. The D gene is left open where the match is weak. For some rows the clone size is stated as once, few or many, or as a class when expanded; others skip it.

V: TRBV27; size: .; J: TRBJ1-1; D: .; DNA: TGTGCCAGCAGTTTATCCCACCGGGCAACTGAAGCTTTCTTT; CDR3: CASSLSHRATEAFF
V: TRBV28; size: .; J: TRBJ1-4; D: .; DNA: TGTGCCAGCAGTTTATCCCCGGAAGCAACTAATGAAAAACTGTTTTTT; CDR3: CASSLSPEATNEKLFF
V: TRBV11-1; size: .; J: TRBJ1-3; D: .; DNA: TGTGCCAGCAGCACCCACAGGGCGGCTGGAAACACCATATATTTT; CDR3: CASSTHRAAGNTIYF
V: TRBV28; size: .; J: TRBJ2-7; D: TRBD2; DNA: TGTGCCAGCAGTTATGGACTAGCGGCCTCCTACGAGCAGTACTTC; CDR3: CASSYGLAASYEQYF
V: TRBV21-1; size: .; J: TRBJ1-2; D: .; DNA: TGTGCCAGAAACTCGCTTGACAGGGGGGAACACTATGGCTACACCTTC; CDR3: CARNSLDRGEHYGYTF
V: TRBV19; size: once; J: TRBJ1-2; D: .; DNA: TGTGCCAGTAGTATAGATAGTAGGAGCTACACCTTC; CDR3: CASSIDSRSYTF
V: TRBV9; size: once; J: TRBJ1-2; D: .; DNA: TGTGCCAGCAGCCCTTCATTGGGGGGCGGAAGAGGCTACACCTTC; CDR3: CASSPSLGGGRGYTF
V: TRBV2; size: few; J: TRBJ1-6; D: .; DNA: TGTGCCAGCACAGACAGGTTCTCTTATAATTCACCCCTCCACTTT; CDR3: CASTDRFSYNSPLHF
V: TRBV6-4; size: medium-sized; J: TRBJ2-2; D: .; DNA: TGTGCCAGCAGTGACTCGGGCAGCACCGGGGAGCTGTTTTTT; CDR3: CASSDSGSTGELFF
V: TRBV11-2; size: .; J: TRBJ2-3; D: TRBD2; DNA: TGTGCCAGCAGCTTATTGCGGGGGGGGACAGATACGCAGTATTTT; CDR3: CASSLLRGGTDTQYF
V: TRBV11-3; size: .; J: TRBJ1-1; D: .; DNA: TGTGCCAGCAGCTGGCAGGAGAACACTGAAGCTTTCTTT; CDR3: CASSWQENTEAFF
V: TRBV6-4; size: .; J: TRBJ2-7; D: TRBD1; DNA: TGTGCCAGCAGTTTCGACAGGGTGTCCTACGAGCAGTACTTC; CDR3: CASSFDRVSYEQYF
V: TRBV7-8; size: .; J: TRBJ2-7; D: TRBD2; DNA: TGTGCCAGCAGCTCGGGCACCGGGACTAGCGGGTCCCCACGCTCCTACGAGCAGTACTTC; CDR3: CASSSGTGTSGSPRSYEQYF
V: TRBV5-1; size: few; J: TRBJ2-7; D: TRBD1; DNA: TGCGCCAGCAGCATATCGGGACAGGGCTACGAGCAGTACTTC; CDR3: CASSISGQGYEQYF
V: TRBV2; size: .; J: TRBJ2-2; D: .; DNA: TGTGCCAGCAGCGTCGACACGAACACCGGGGAGCTGTTTTTT; CDR3: CASSVDTNTGELFF
V: TRBV7-3; size: .; J: TRBJ2-1; D: .; DNA: TGTGCCAGCAGCTATGAGAGCGGGAATGAGCAGTTCTTC; CDR3: CASSYESGNEQFF
V: TRBV6-4; size: .; J: TRBJ2-7; D: .; DNA: TGTGCCAGCAGTGCGAATAGCCCCCACGAGCAGTACTTC; CDR3: CASSANSPHEQYF
V: TRBV5-4; size: .; J: TRBJ1-4; D: .; DNA: TGTGCCAGCAGCCAAGGGTCCAGGGTCGAAAAACTGTTTTTT; CDR3: CASSQGSRVEKLFF
V: TRBV18; size: .; J: TRBJ1-5; D: .; DNA: TGTGCCAGCTCCTCCCTTGGGGGGCCCTATAGCAATCAGCCCCAGCATTTT; CDR3: CASSSLGGPYSNQPQHF
V: TRBV6-5; size: .; J: TRBJ1-1; D: TRBD1; DNA: TGTGCCACGCGCGGGACAGGGAACACTGAAGCTTTCTTT; CDR3: CATRGTGNTEAFF
V: TRBV5-1; size: .; J: TRBJ1-2; D: .; DNA: TGCGCCAGCAGCCTGCAAAACCAGGGAGGCTATGGCTACACCTTC; CDR3: CASSLQNQGGYGYTF
V: TRBV2; size: .; J: TRBJ2-3; D: TRBD1; DNA: TGTGCCAGCAGTGAAACAGGGGTCCGCACAGATACGCAGTATTTT; CDR3: CASSETGVRTDTQYF
V: TRBV19; size: large; J: TRBJ2-5; D: .; DNA: TGTGCCAGTAGCGCTTCTAGAGAGACCCAGTACTTC; CDR3: CASSASRETQYF
V: TRBV6-5; size: .; J: TRBJ1-4; D: .; DNA: TGTGCCAGCAGTATCCGTAAGACAGGCGAAAAACTGTTTTTT; CDR3: CASSIRKTGEKLFF
V: TRBV29-1; size: few; J: TRBJ1-1; D: .; DNA: TGCAGCGTTGTTGTGACAGTTGAAGCTTTCTTT; CDR3: CSVVVTVEAFF
V: TRBV5-1; size: once; J: TRBJ2-1; D: TRBD2; DNA: TGCGCCAGCAGCTTGGCCGGGGCTAGCGGGGGGTGCAATGAGCAGTTCTTC; CDR3: CASSLAGASGGCNEQFF
V: TRBV5-1; size: once; J: TRBJ1-6; D: TRBD1; DNA: TGCGCCAGCAGCCGAGGACAGGGAGTAATGGATTCACCCCTCCACTTT; CDR3: CASSRGQGVMDSPLHF
V: TRBV6-5; size: .; J: TRBJ2-3; D: TRBD2; DNA: TGTGCCAGCAGCACGGGACTAACCTACACAGATACGCAGTATTTT; CDR3: CASSTGLTYTDTQYF
V: TRBV2; size: once; J: TRBJ2-2; D: .; DNA: TGTGCCAGCAGTGTTCAAGCCCTGGGCACCGGGGAGCTGTTTTTT; CDR3: CASSVQALGTGELFF
V: TRBV11-3; size: once; J: TRBJ2-7; D: .; DNA: TGTGCCAGCAGCCAGACTGAATTCTCCGAGCAGTACTTC; CDR3: CASSQTEFSEQYF
V: TRBV7-8; size: .; J: TRBJ2-1; D: .; DNA: TGTGCCAGCAGCTTATCGCACTACAATGAGCAGTTCTTC; CDR3: CASSLSHYNEQFF
V: TRBV6-5; size: .; J: TRBJ2-7; D: .; DNA: TGTGCCAGCAAACGAGGACAGAGTAGCCGGGGAGAGCAGTACTTC; CDR3: CASKRGQSSRGEQYF
V: TRBV6-1; size: .; J: TRBJ1-1; D: .; DNA: TGTGCCAGCAGTGGCCAGAAGGGCAGGGAAGCTTTCTTT; CDR3: CASSGQKGREAFF
V: TRBV30; size: .; J: TRBJ1-1; D: .; DNA: TGTGCCTGGAGAGAAAACAGGGATTCGGTTGAAGCTTTCTTT; CDR3: CAWRENRDSVEAFF
V: TRBV4-2; size: .; J: TRBJ2-2; D: .; DNA: TGTGCCAGCAGCTTCAGGGGGGCCGACACCGGGGAGCTGTTTTTT; CDR3: CASSFRGADTGELFF
V: TRBV7-2; size: .; J: TRBJ2-7; D: .; DNA: TGTGCCAGCAGCTTCGGTGAATCCTACGAGCAGTACTTC; CDR3: CASSFGESYEQYF
V: TRBV7-8; size: .; J: TRBJ2-7; D: TRBD1; DNA: TGTGCCAGCAGCTTCAAGGCCGTCGGGACAGGGGGCGACGAGCAGTACTTC; CDR3: CASSFKAVGTGGDEQYF
V: TRBV10-3; size: .; J: TRBJ1-3; D: .; DNA: TGTGCCACGAGGTTTGAGGACATAAAAAGCGTCGGACCTGGAAACACCATATATTTT; CDR3: CATRFEDIKSVGPGNTIYF
V: TRBV4-1; size: few; J: TRBJ1-2; D: TRBD1; DNA: TGCGCCAGCAGCCAAGATTGGACAGGGGGCTATGGCTACACCTTC; CDR3: CASSQDWTGGYGYTF
V: TRBV6-5; size: .; J: TRBJ1-5; D: .; DNA: TGTGCCAGCAGTTACTCGGGGGCCAATCAGCCCCAGCATTTT; CDR3: CASSYSGANQPQHF
V: TRBV7-9; size: once; J: TRBJ2-2; D: .; DNA: TGTGCCAGCAGCTCCGTCTTTGGGACCGGGGAGCTGTTTTTT; CDR3: CASSSVFGTGELFF
V: TRBV2; size: .; J: TRBJ1-5; D: .; DNA: TGTGCCAGCAAGGAGGGTTCGGTTACGGGTTTTCCCCAGCATTTT; CDR3: CASKEGSVTGFPQHF
V: TRBV7-9; size: .; J: TRBJ2-7; D: .; DNA: TGTGCCAGCAGCTTTTTAAGACAGGAAAAGAACGAGCAGTACTTC; CDR3: CASSFLRQEKNEQYF
V: TRBV5-5; size: .; J: TRBJ2-3; D: .; DNA: TGTGCCAGCAGCGAATCCGACGGGGGGCCAAGCACAGATACGCAGTATTTT; CDR3: CASSESDGGPSTDTQYF
V: TRBV10-2; size: .; J: TRBJ1-1; D: .; DNA: TGCGCCAGCAGTGCACGCGGACTAAACACTGAAGCTTTCTTT; CDR3: CASSARGLNTEAFF
V: TRBV25-1; size: .; J: TRBJ2-2; D: .; DNA: TGTGCCAGCAGTGAATTGGCGGAAACCGGGGAGCTGTTTTTT; CDR3: CASSELAETGELFF
V: TRBV6-5; size: once; J: TRBJ1-1; D: .; DNA: TGTGCCAGCAGTTACTCTGGACGACAGAACACTGAAGCTTTCTTT; CDR3: CASSYSGRQNTEAFF
V: TRBV5-4; size: .; J: TRBJ2-5; D: .; DNA: TGTGCCAGCAGCCCCGGGGGCGGGAGTCCAGAGACCCAGTACTTC; CDR3: CASSPGGGSPETQYF